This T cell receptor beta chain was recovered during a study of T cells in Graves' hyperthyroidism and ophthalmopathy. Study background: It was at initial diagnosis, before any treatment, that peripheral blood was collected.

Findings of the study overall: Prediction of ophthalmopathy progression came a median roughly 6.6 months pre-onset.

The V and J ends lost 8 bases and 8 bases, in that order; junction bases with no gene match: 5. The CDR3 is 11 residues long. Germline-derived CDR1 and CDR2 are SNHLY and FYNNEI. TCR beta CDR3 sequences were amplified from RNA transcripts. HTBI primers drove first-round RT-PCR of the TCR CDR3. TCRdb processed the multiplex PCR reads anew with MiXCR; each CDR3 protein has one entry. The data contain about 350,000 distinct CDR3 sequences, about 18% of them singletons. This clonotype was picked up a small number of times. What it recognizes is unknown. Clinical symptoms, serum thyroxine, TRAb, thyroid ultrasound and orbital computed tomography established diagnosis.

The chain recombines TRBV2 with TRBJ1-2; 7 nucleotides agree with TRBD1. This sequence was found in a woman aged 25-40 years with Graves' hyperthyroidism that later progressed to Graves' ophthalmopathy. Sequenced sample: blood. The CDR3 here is CASGNRGGYTF. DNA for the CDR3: TGTGCCAGCGGAAACAGGGGAGGCTACACCTTC.